Below, one T cell receptor (beta chain) is given with its context. Its antigen remains unknown. The CDR3 length is 16 residues. Losses at the gene ends were 0 bases for V and 5 bases for J; bases not matched to a gene: 11. Germline values: CDR1 SGHNT, CDR2 YYREEE (reference sequence). The table came from immunoSEQ multiplex PCR; TCRdb's copy has only in-frame clones and leaves some out. The sample shows about 960,000 clones, 70% to 85% of them seen only once. This specimen belongs to a study of shared clonotypes between healthy human individuals. Whole-study context: There were three CD4 naive, three CD4 memory, two CD8 naive and one CD8 memory plates per donor.

Study findings and constraints: Sample collection involved blood only; tissue repertoires are likely different. The study generally estimated greater richness for naive than memory subsets.

The source material was memory CD4+ T cells sorted from blood. Subset: CD45RA-negative fraction. The TCR was taken from a young man in good health. V is TRBV5-4 and J is TRBJ2-7; 7 bases map to TRBD1. The chain's CDR3 is CASSLETGQTGNEQYF. The CDR3 nucleotides read TGTGCCAGCAGCTTGGAAACGGGACAGACGGGCAACGAGCAGTACTTC.